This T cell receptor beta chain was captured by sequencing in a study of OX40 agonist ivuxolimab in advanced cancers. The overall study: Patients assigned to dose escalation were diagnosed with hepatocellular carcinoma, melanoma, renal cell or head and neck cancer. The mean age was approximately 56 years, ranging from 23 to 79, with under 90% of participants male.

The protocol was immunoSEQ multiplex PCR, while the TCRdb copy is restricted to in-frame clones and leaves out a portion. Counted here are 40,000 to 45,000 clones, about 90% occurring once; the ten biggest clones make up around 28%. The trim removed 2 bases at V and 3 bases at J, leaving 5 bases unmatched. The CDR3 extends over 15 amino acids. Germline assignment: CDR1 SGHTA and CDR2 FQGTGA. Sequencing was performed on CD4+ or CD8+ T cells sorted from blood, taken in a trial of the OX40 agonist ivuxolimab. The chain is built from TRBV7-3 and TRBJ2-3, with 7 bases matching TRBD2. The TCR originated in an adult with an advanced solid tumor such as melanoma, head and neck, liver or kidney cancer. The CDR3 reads CASSLAGAVTDTQYF. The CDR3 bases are TGTGCCAGCAGCTTAGCGGGAGCCGTGACAGATACGCAGTATTTT.